This T cell receptor (beta chain) was recovered during a study of T cell repertoires in cytomegalovirus infection. In the study overall: CMV infection and matching HLA type were both indicated by public TCR beta signatures.

Each CDR3 protein gets one entry after TCRdb re-called the reads with MiXCR. The sample has about 570,000 distinct CDR3 sequences; 40% are singletons. Germline V gene lookup returns CDR1 SEHNR and CDR2 FQNEAQ (reference sequence). V shed 5 bases and J 6 bases; nucleotides not matched to a gene: 7. The CDR3 is 14 residues long. Broader study findings: HLA-C-restricted TCR beta clonotypes specific for CMV led the ex vivo response.

On this clonotype: The antigen remains unidentified.

The receptor was isolated from a human donor in good health (CMV status not recorded). Some clones in this sample may be carry-over from other donors' samples. This chain joins TRBV7-9 and TRBJ2-1, with 7 nucleotides matching TRBD2. This material consisted of cultured PBMCs, taken from culture after CMV antigen stimulation. CDR3 loop: CASSAWGGSNEQFF. The CDR3 DNA is TGTGCCAGCAGCGCTTGGGGCGGGAGCAATGAGCAGTTCTTC.